The entry below describes one T cell receptor (beta chain). This sample is part of a study of blood T cell repertoires in COVID-19. Profiling relied on immunoSEQ multiplex PCR, and the TCRdb table lists in-frame clones only, not all of them. The sample carries 120,000 to 150,000 clones, roughly 80% recorded once. The CDR3 has 17 residues. V shed 9 bases, J shed 3 bases, and the junction held 19 bases outside the gene matches. The germline CDR1 and CDR2 sequences are LNHDA and SQIVND (reference sequence). This receptor was identified in a human donor in a cohort sampled during active COVID-19. The rearrangement uses TRBV19 and TRBJ1-2; 7 nucleotides match TRBD1. The source material was peripheral blood. The CDR3 bases are TGTGCCAGCTCTCTTACCCGGGATCCGGGACAGTACTATGGCTACACCTTC. It specifies CASSLTRDPGQYYGYTF.